This T cell receptor beta chain stems from a study of blood T cell repertoires in COVID-19. Overall study context: The analysed material was cDNA or gDNA that came from T cells, B-cell-depleted T cells, or PBMCs.

CDR1 LNHDA and CDR2 SQIVND come from the germline V gene (reference sequence). The CDR3 runs to 17 residues. Unmatched junction bases numbered 11, after V lost 5 bases and J lost 6 bases. Measured with immunoSEQ multiplex PCR; TCRdb has only the in-frame clones, and not every one. This table has about 250,000 clones, around 81% appearing once. This clone was found a few times. The sequence was obtained from a man aged 50-60 years with active or convalescent COVID-19. The sample taken for sequencing was peripheral blood. V usage is TRBV19 and J usage is TRBJ1-5, with TRBD1 matching 12 bases. CDR3 sequence reads: CASSPSRDRGRVQPQHF. The CDR3, as DNA: TGTGCCAGTAGTCCCTCGAGGGACAGGGGGCGCGTTCAGCCCCAGCATTTT.